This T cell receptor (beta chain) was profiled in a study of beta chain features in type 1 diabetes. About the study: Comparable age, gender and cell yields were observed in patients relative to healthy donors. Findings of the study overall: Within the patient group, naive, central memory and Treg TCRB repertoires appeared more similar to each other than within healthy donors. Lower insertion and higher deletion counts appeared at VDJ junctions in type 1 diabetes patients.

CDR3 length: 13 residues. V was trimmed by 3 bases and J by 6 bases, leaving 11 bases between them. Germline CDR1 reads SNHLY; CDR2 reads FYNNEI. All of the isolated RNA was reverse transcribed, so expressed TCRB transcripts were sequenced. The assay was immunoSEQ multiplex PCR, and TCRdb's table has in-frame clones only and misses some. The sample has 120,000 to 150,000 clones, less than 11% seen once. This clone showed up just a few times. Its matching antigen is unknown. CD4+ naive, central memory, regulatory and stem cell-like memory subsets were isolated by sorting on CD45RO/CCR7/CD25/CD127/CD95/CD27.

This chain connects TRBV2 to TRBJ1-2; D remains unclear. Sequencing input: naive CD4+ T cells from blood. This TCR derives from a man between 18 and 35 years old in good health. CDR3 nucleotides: TGTGCCAGCAGTGACCCGCAGGTGAATGGCTACACCTTC. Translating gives CASSDPQVNGYTF.